The 12 T cell receptor beta chains below were found in one sample sequenced in a study of cytomegalovirus exposure and HLA in healthy donors listed by TCRdb under 2017. Library prep was done by the immunoSEQ multiplex PCR assay. A mixture of 60 forward primers for TCR Vbeta segments and 13 reverse primers for TCR Jbeta segments was used in the multiplex PCR. Imported from immuneACCESS, the table was reduced by TCRdb to in-frame sequences with V and J called. These copies leave out some clones; in studies compared against another copy, an unresolved V gene accounts for under half, and the cause of the remainder is not known. For this sample the table gives 120,000 or so clones, of which more than 80% were detected only once. The top ten hold 1% of the sample. Source material: PBMCs. The receptors derive from a man aged 40-55 years in good health and CMV-seronegative.

The chain is built from TRBV5-1 and TRBJ1-1; D gene unclear. Germline assignment: CDR1 SGHRS and CDR2 YFSETQ. This CDR3 contains 11 residues. Between the trimmed V and J ends, which lost 7 bases and 6 bases, there was a span of 10 bases. CDR3 nucleotides: TGCGCCAGCGCCCTCGGGGCTGAAGCTTTCTTT. This translates into CASALGAEAFF.

The V gene is TRBV29-1, the J gene TRBJ2-3, with TRBD2 matching over 7 bases. Unmatched junction bases numbered 16, after V lost 3 bases and J lost 4 bases. This CDR3 has 17 amino acids. The V gene's germline CDR1 is SQVTM and CDR2 ANQGSEA. The CDR3 reads CSVEHWGGVGVADTQYF. The DNA of the CDR3 is TGCAGCGTTGAGCATTGGGGGGGGGTTGGTGTTGCAGATACGCAGTATTTT.

The chain is built from TRBV25-1 and TRBJ2-1; a weak D match, TRBD2 (6 bases). The CDR3 spans 18 residues. The germline CDR1 and CDR2 sequences are MGHDK and SYGVNS. Trimming removed 5 bases from V and 0 bases from J, with 20 bases in between. Here the CDR3 DNA reads TGTGCCAGCAGTTACCCCTTGTCGGGAGACCCCTCCTACAATGAGCAGTTCTTC. This gives the protein CASSYPLSGDPSYNEQFF.

This clone was found once. The chain recombines TRBV10-3 with TRBJ1-1, with D possibly matching TRBD1 (6 bases). The germline V and J ends were trimmed by 6 bases and 6 bases, with 17 bases remaining between them. From germline, CDR1 is ENHRY and CDR2 SYGVKD. This CDR3 is 14 amino acids long. The CDR3 region is CAIRGDRSGAEAFF. For the CDR3, the DNA is TGTGCCATCAGGGGCGACAGGAGCGGCGCTGAAGCTTTCTTT.

The V and J genes are TRBV7-9 and TRBJ1-3; D perhaps matches TRBD1 (6 bases). Germline assignment: CDR1 SEHNR and CDR2 FQNEAQ (reference sequence). V shed 11 bases and J shed 0 bases, with 14 bases lying between them. CDR3 length: 14 amino acids. Here the CDR3 reads CAWRGAGSGNTIYF. DNA of the CDR3: TGTGCCTGGCGGGGGGCCGGCTCTGGAAACACCATATATTTT.

V and J are TRBV27 and TRBJ2-1; 10 nucleotides match TRBD1. Trimming cost V 5 bases and J 14 bases; bases outside gene matches: 15. Looked up from germline, CDR1 is MNHEY and CDR2 is SMNVEV (reference sequence). This CDR3 spans 15 amino acids. In DNA, the CDR3 is TGTGCCAGCAGTCATTACGGGACAGGGGAAGATCTAGAGTTCTTC. Its translation is CASSHYGTGEDLEFF.

This chain joins TRBV4-1 and TRBJ1-1; a possible D gene is TRBD1 (6 bases). With 0 bases removed from V and 11 bases from J, the gap between germline ends came to 13 bases. The germline CDR1 and CDR2 sequences are MGHRA and YSYEKL. The CDR3 spans 13 residues. CDR3: CASSQEEGGVAFF. CDR3 DNA: TGCGCCAGCAGCCAAGAGGAGGGGGGGGTGGCTTTCTTT.

The chain recombines TRBV9 with TRBJ2-1; possibly TRBD2 for D (5 bases). The CDR3 is 16 amino acids. Trimming took 0 bases from V and 0 from J, leaving 10 bases between them. Germline V gene lookup returns CDR1 SGDLS and CDR2 YYNGEE. The CDR3 DNA reads as TGTGCCAGCAGCGTAGGGGGAGCGAGCTCCTACAATGAGCAGTTCTTC. Amino acid sequence: CASSVGGASSYNEQFF.

V and J are TRBV7-2 and TRBJ1-2; no reliable D call. This CDR3 is 12 amino acids long. V was trimmed by 1 base and J by 5 bases, leaving 5 bases between them. In germline, CDR1 is SGHTA, CDR2 FQGNSA. The CDR3 spells CASSLGEYGYTF. The CDR3 region has the DNA TGTGCCAGCAGCTTAGGAGAATATGGCTACACCTTC.

There are a few counts of this clone. The chain carries TRBV7-2 and TRBJ1-2, with 7 bases identical to TRBD1. After removal of 2 bases from V and 6 bases from J, the junction contained 9 bases not matched to a gene. Germline V gene data show CDR1 as SGHTA and CDR2 as FQGNSA. The CDR3 is 15 amino acids. As DNA, the CDR3 is TGTGCCAGCAGCTTAAGACAGGGACGGGTGGATGGCTACACCTTC. Translating it yields CASSLRQGRVDGYTF.

The V gene is TRBV2, the J gene TRBJ1-1; 10 bases fit TRBD1. V was pared by 6 bases and J by 7 bases, with 5 bases of the junction left unmatched. Germline V CDR1 and CDR2: SNHLY, FYNNEI. This CDR3 has 13 amino acids. DNA for the CDR3: TGTGCCAGCAGCCGACAGGGGGCGGATGAAGCTTTCTTT. Amino acids: CASSRQGADEAFF.

This clone was seen just once. CDR3 in DNA: TGTGCCAGTAGTCAGGGGCGGGAGACCCAGTACTTC. This encodes CASSQGRETQYF. V gene TRBV19 combines with J gene TRBJ2-5; possible D gene TRBD1, 6 bases. Trimming cost V 5 bases and J 5 bases, with 9 bases left between them. This CDR3 is built from 12 residues. The germline gives CDR1 LNHDA, CDR2 SQIVND (reference sequence).